The 7 T cell receptor beta chains presented below share a single source sample, sequenced in a study of cytomegalovirus exposure and HLA in healthy donors. Primers included in the PCR were 60 Vbeta and 13 Jbeta primers. Profiling relied on immunoSEQ multiplex PCR, and the TCRdb table lists in-frame clones only, not all of them. The sample gives under 140,000 clones, around 83% of which show up once; just under 3% is in the top ten. Specimen: PBMCs. These receptors all come from a woman between 55 and 75 years old in good health and CMV-seropositive.

Concerning this clone: One end of the junction is discordant with germline, which a read error may explain. The chain links TRBV7-9 to TRBJ2-7; 7 bases are a match to TRBD1. The CDR3 has 12 amino acids. Per the germline V gene, CDR1 is SEHNR and CDR2 is FQNEAQ (reference sequence). The CDR3 reads CSSSVGGTEQYF. CDR3 DNA: TGTTCCAGCAGCGTAGGGGGCACCGAGCAGTACTTC. Combining the CDR3 with reference TRBV7-9 and TRBJ2-7 gives the whole variable domain DTGVSQNPRHKITKRGQNVTFRCDPISEHNRLYWYRQTLGQGPEFLTYFQNEAQLEKSRLLSDRFSAERPKGSFSTLEIQRTEQGDSAMYLCSSSVGGTEQYFGPGTRLTVT.

V is TRBV10-3 and J is TRBJ2-1; TRBD2 matches 8 bases. This CDR3 spans 14 amino acids. V shed 8 bases and J 2 bases; nucleotides not matched to a gene: 5. CDR1 is ENHRY, CDR2 SYGVKD, per germline. In DNA, the CDR3 is TGTGCCATCCGGGGACTAGAAGCCTACAATGAGCAGTTCTTC. Protein sequence: CAIRGLEAYNEQFF.

The chain carries TRBV5-1 and TRBJ2-5; 9 nucleotides align to TRBD2. Trimming removed 4 bases from V and 3 bases from J; junction bases left unmatched: 10. Germline CDR1 SGHRS, CDR2 YFSETQ. CDR3 length: 16 residues. The CDR3 region is CASSLTSGYEEETQYF. The CDR3 DNA sequence: TGCGCCAGCAGCCTGACTAGCGGATATGAAGAAGAGACCCAGTACTTC.

CDR3 nucleotide sequence: TGTGCCAGCAGCTTAGAGGAGGGGTTCGGAACTGAAGCTTTCTTT. This codes for CASSLEEGFGTEAFF. The rearrangement uses TRBV11-2 and TRBJ1-1, with a weak D call TRBD1 (5 bases). CDR1 is SGHAT and CDR2 is FQNNGV in the germline V gene. Trimming removed 0 bases at V and 5 bases at J, with 13 bases between. CDR3 size: 15 residues. Full variable domain (remainder filled in from reference TRBV11-2 and TRBJ1-1): EAGVAQSPRYKIIEKRQSVAFWCNPISGHATLYWYQQILGQGPKLLIQFQNNGVVDDSQLPKDRFSAERLKGVDSTLKIQPAKLEDSAVYLCASSLEEGFGTEAFFGQGTRLTVV.

In regard to this clone: The germline gene is not matched at one end of the junction; a read error may be the cause. This sample also contains other DNA sequences that code for the same CDR3. The rearrangement joins TRBV5-1 to TRBJ2-3, with D possibly matching TRBD1 (6 bases). CDR3 length: 14 residues. Per germline, CDR1 SGHRS and CDR2 YFSETQ. DNA of the CDR3: TGCGCCAGCAGTCCAGGACAGATCACAGATACGCAGTACTTT. The encoded protein is CASSPGQITDTQYF.

In its sample, this clone was seen a few times. The rearrangement links TRBV11-2 to TRBJ2-7; 11 bases are a match to TRBD2. V lost 2 bases and J lost 0; bases outside the gene matches: 0. In germline, CDR1 is SGHAT, CDR2 FQNNGV. The CDR3 sequence is 15 residues long. The CDR3 DNA reads as TGTGCCAGCAGCTTACTAGCGGGAGGCTCCTACGAGCAGTACTTC. Its protein is CASSLLAGGSYEQYF.

V and J are TRBV29-1 and TRBJ2-7; D ambiguous. This CDR3 has 14 amino acids. The germline V gene encodes CDR1 SQVTM and CDR2 ANQGSEA. The V and J ends lost 4 bases and 0 bases respectively, with 13 bases between them. In nucleotides, the CDR3 is TGCAGCGTTGGAGATCAGGAAAGCTCCTACGAGCAGTACTTC. Translating gives CSVGDQESSYEQYF.